Below, 24 T cell receptor beta chains from the same sample are listed, as sequenced in a study of blood T cell repertoires in COVID-19. Using immunoSEQ multiplex PCR, the repertoire was profiled, and TCRdb retains in-frame clones only, with some absent. There are roughly 100,000 clones in the sample; 84% occur only once, and 8.5% to 10% lies in the top ten. Sequencing was carried out using peripheral blood. These receptors all come from a man aged 40-55 years with active or convalescent COVID-19.

This clone appeared once. The chain joins TRBV12-3 or TRBV12-4 to TRBJ1-2, with D unclear. V shed 3 bases and J shed 6 bases, with 11 bases lying between them. The CDR3 runs 13 residues. The CDR3 protein is CASSLGTAHGYTF. CDR3 nucleotides: TGTGCCAGCAGTTTGGGTACAGCTCATGGCTACACCTTC.

This chain connects TRBV3-1 (or the pseudogene TRBV3-2) to TRBJ2-2; D possibly corresponds to TRBD2 (5 bases). Per germline, CDR1 LGHDT and CDR2 YNNKEL (reference sequence). The CDR3 length is 17 residues. The V end was cut by 0 bases, the J end by 3 bases, with 14 bases between. For the CDR3, the DNA is TGTGCCAGCAGCCAAGATCGACTACCATGGGACACCGGGGAGCTGTTTTTT. This encodes CASSQDRLPWDTGELFF.

To note about this clone: This CDR3 is also generated by other DNA sequences in the sample. The V gene is TRBV5-1, the J gene TRBJ2-5; no clear D. This CDR3 has 13 amino acids. Trimming cost V 0 bases and J 1 base, with 4 bases left between them. CDR1 and CDR2 (germline): SGHRS, YFSETQ. DNA for the CDR3: TGCGCCAGCAGCTTGGCCAGCCAAGAGACCCAGTACTTC. This codes for CASSLASQETQYF.

On this clone itself: This same CDR3 is encoded by further DNA sequences in the sample. This chain connects TRBV30 to TRBJ1-1; 7 nucleotides align to TRBD1. This CDR3 spans 13 amino acids. J lost 1 base, V lost 3 bases, and 2 bases had no gene match. Germline lookup yields CDR1 GTSNPN and CDR2 SVGIG (reference sequence). The CDR3 bases are TGTGCCTGGAGGAGACAGGGGAACACTGAAGCTTTCTTT. Its protein product is CAWRRQGNTEAFF. Using reference TRBV30 and TRBJ1-1 for the parts outside the CDR3, the full variable domain is SQTIHQWPATLVQPVGSPLSLECTVEGTSNPNLYWYRQAAGRGLQLLFYSVGIGQISSEVPQNLSASRPQDRQFILSSKKLLLSDSGFYLCAWRRQGNTEAFFGQGTRLTVV.

The chain combines TRBV9 with TRBJ2-1; TRBD2 matches 11 bases. The CDR3 extends over 15 amino acids. CDR1 and CDR2 from the germline V gene are SGDLS and YYNGEE. The V segment lost 0 bases and the J segment 6 bases; nucleotides outside the gene matches: 2. This CDR3 reads CASSVGLAGGNEQFF. CDR3 nucleotide sequence: TGTGCCAGCAGCGTAGGGCTAGCGGGGGGCAATGAGCAGTTCTTC.

The V gene is TRBV7-2, the J gene TRBJ1-5, with D unresolved. Trimming removed 5 bases at V and 7 bases at J, with 12 bases between. The CDR3 has 13 amino acids. The germline CDR1 and CDR2 sequences are SGHTA and FQGNSA. CDR3 residues: CASSPDGVQPQHF. The CDR3, as DNA: TGTGCCAGCAGCCCAGACGGGGTGCAGCCCCAGCATTTT.

This clone was seen a handful of times. The chain employs TRBV3-1 (or the pseudogene TRBV3-2) and TRBJ1-3; D is unresolved. The CDR3 sequence is 11 residues long. Trimming left V 6 bases short and J 4 bases short, with 4 bases between. Per germline, CDR1 LGHDT and CDR2 YNNKEL (reference sequence). In DNA, the CDR3 is TGTGCCAGCAGTCCAGGAAACACCATATATTTT. Residues: CASSPGNTIYF.

The CDR3 coding sequence is TGTGCCAGCAGCTTGGAATACAGGCAATCCTACGAGCAGTACTTC. It specifies CASSLEYRQSYEQYF. V and J are TRBV5-6 and TRBJ2-7; D might be TRBD1 (5 bases). The germline CDR1 and CDR2 sequences are SGHDT and YYEEEE. Trimming removed 0 bases from V and 1 base from J, with 11 bases in between. CDR3 length: 15 amino acids.

CDR3 sequence reads: CASSAGSGGEQFF. The CDR3 nucleotides are TGTGCCAGCAGCGCAGGGTCGGGGGGTGAGCAGTTCTTC. The chain carries TRBV6-2 or TRBV6-3 and TRBJ2-1; TRBD2 aligns across 7 bases. CDR1 and CDR2 (germline): MNHEY, SVGEGT. This CDR3 contains 13 residues. The V segment lost 6 bases and the J segment 9 bases; nucleotides outside the gene matches: 8.

The chain joins TRBV27 to TRBJ1-1; 9 bases agree with TRBD1. The trim removed 6 bases at V and 5 bases at J, leaving 10 bases unmatched. There are 15 residues in the CDR3. Per the germline V gene, CDR1 is MNHEY and CDR2 is SMNVEV (reference sequence). The CDR3 reads CASRGPTGGWTEAFF. In DNA form, the CDR3 reads TGTGCCAGCAGAGGGCCGACAGGGGGATGGACTGAAGCTTTCTTT.

V is TRBV7-3 and J is TRBJ1-1; D is unclear. The V end lost 5 bases, the J end lost 5 bases, and 15 bases lay between the germline ends. CDR3 length: 14 amino acids. Germline-derived CDR1 and CDR2 are SGHTA and FQGTGA. The CDR3 sequence: CASSVVGGKTEAFF. The CDR3 nucleotides are TGTGCCAGCAGCGTCGTGGGAGGGAAGACTGAAGCTTTCTTT.

The V call is TRBV2, the J call TRBJ1-1; D possibly corresponds to TRBD1 (5 bases). CDR3 size: 14 residues. V lost 3 bases to trimming and J lost 4 bases, with 12 bases between them. CDR1 is SNHLY and CDR2 is FYNNEI in the germline V gene. Here the CDR3 reads CASSDGGMGTEAFF. Written as DNA, the CDR3 is TGTGCCAGCAGTGACGGGGGAATGGGCACTGAAGCTTTCTTT. Variable domain in full (rest from reference TRBV2 and TRBJ1-1): EPEVTQTPSHQVTQMGQEVILRCVPISNHLYFYWYRQILGQKVEFLVSFYNNEISEKSEIFDDQFSVERPDGSNFTLKIRSTKLEDSAMYFCASSDGGMGTEAFFGQGTRLTVV.

This clone qualifies as medium-sized (0.01 to 0.1%). This chain connects TRBV5-6 to TRBJ1-1; 8 positions agree with TRBD1. CDR1 is SGHDT and CDR2 is YYEEEE in the germline V gene. The CDR3 consists of 15 residues. V lost 4 bases to trimming and J lost 4 bases; unmatched junction nucleotides: 9. The DNA of the CDR3 is TGTGCCAGCAGCAAATTGACAGGGGAATTCACTGAAGCTTTCTTT. Its protein is CASSKLTGEFTEAFF.

This clone was counted only a few times. The gene calls are TRBV4-1 and TRBJ2-5, with a weak D call TRBD1 (5 bases). This CDR3 region has 19 residues. The germline V gene has CDR1 MGHRA and CDR2 YSYEKL. Trimming removed 0 bases at V and 2 bases at J, with 22 bases between. CDR3 sequence: CASSQDLGGAGQGQETQYF. In DNA, the CDR3 is TGCGCCAGCAGCCAAGACCTAGGTGGGGCAGGGCAGGGACAAGAGACCCAGTACTTC.

The rearrangement links TRBV2 to TRBJ1-4, with 9 bases lining up with TRBD1. The CDR3 has 14 amino acids. V was clipped by 6 bases and J by 7 bases; unmatched bases: 6. The germline gives CDR1 SNHLY, CDR2 FYNNEI. The chain's CDR3 is CASRGTGFSEKLFF. The CDR3 DNA is TGTGCCAGCAGAGGGACAGGGTTTTCTGAAAAACTGTTTTTT.

The chain has TRBV30 and TRBJ1-4, with 8 bases fitting TRBD1. V dropped 2 bases and J dropped 4; count of bases not matched to a gene: 6. This CDR3 has 15 residues. Germline-derived CDR1 and CDR2 are GTSNPN and SVGIG (reference sequence). The CDR3 here is CAWSLWDRYNEKLFF. CDR3 in DNA: TGTGCCTGGAGTCTCTGGGACAGGTATAATGAAAAACTGTTTTTT.

This clone was picked up a small number of times. The V gene is TRBV27, the J gene TRBJ1-6; D remains unclear. The CDR3 runs 15 residues. The ends were cut back, 5 bases at V and 7 bases at J, with 15 bases in the middle. Germline V gene sequence: CDR1 MNHEY, CDR2 SMNVEV (reference sequence). In DNA form, the CDR3 reads TGTGCCAGCAGTGCCCGCCCTGGGCCAAATTCACCCCTCCACTTT. Protein: CASSARPGPNSPLHF.

The V call is TRBV7-3, the J call TRBJ2-7; D possibly corresponds to TRBD2 (6 bases). This CDR3 has 15 residues. Germline CDR1 is SGHTA and CDR2 is FQGTGA. V was trimmed by 2 bases and J by 2 bases, leaving 13 bases between them. The CDR3 is CASSLEAASAYEQYF. As DNA, the CDR3 is TGTGCCAGCAGCTTAGAGGCGGCTAGCGCCTACGAGCAGTACTTC. Looking up the rest from reference TRBV7-3 and TRBJ2-7 gives the full variable domain: GAGVSQTPSNKVTEKGKYVELRCDPISGHTALYWYRQSLGQGPEFLIYFQGTGAADDSGLPNDRFFAVRPEGSVSTLKIQRTERGDSAVYLCASSLEAASAYEQYFGPGTRLTVT.

The CDR3 DNA reads as TGTGCCAGCAGCGTAGTGTATGCTGGGGCCAACGTCCTGACTTTC. It translates to CASSVVYAGANVLTF. This chain connects TRBV9 to TRBJ2-6; no reliable D call. CDR1 is SGDLS, CDR2 YYNGEE, per germline. The CDR3 length is 15 residues. Trimming removed 0 bases from V and 2 bases from J, with 6 bases in between.

Many counts were recorded for this clone. The V and J genes are TRBV21-1 and TRBJ1-2. TRBV21-1 is classified as a pseudogene. This CDR3 has 17 residues. CDR3 region: CASSPRREKRLMRGYTF. In DNA, the CDR3 is TGTGCCAGCAGCCCACGGAGGGAGAAAAGGCTTATGCGTGGCTACACCTTC.

The chain employs TRBV6-5 and TRBJ1-6; 10 bases agree with TRBD1. This CDR3 is built from 13 residues. From germline, CDR1 is MNHEY and CDR2 SVGAGI. Trimming took 7 bases from V and 9 from J; bases not matched to a gene: 3. The CDR3 DNA sequence: TGTGCCAGCACCGGGACAGGGGCTTCACCCCTCCACTTT. Its protein is CASTGTGASPLHF.

The V and J genes are TRBV12-3 or TRBV12-4 and TRBJ2-7; tentatively, D is TRBD1 (5 bases). The CDR3 length is 12 residues. V shed 5 bases and J shed 6 bases, with 11 bases lying between them. Written as DNA, the CDR3 is TGTGCCAGCAGTGCTTACAGGACCGAGCAGTACTTC. This codes for CASSAYRTEQYF.

This chain connects TRBV25-1 to TRBJ1-1, with D hard to call. The V gene's germline CDR1 is MGHDK and CDR2 SYGVNS. The CDR3 has 16 residues. Trimming shortened V by 3 bases and J by 4 bases, and 18 bases separated the two germline ends. The CDR3 reads CASSDPNRGGGTEAFF. The CDR3 nucleotides read TGTGCCAGCAGTGACCCCAACCGGGGAGGAGGCACTGAAGCTTTCTTT.

V usage is TRBV7-2 and J usage is TRBJ1-5; 10 nucleotides match TRBD1. The germline V gene encodes CDR1 SGHTA and CDR2 FQGNSA. The CDR3 consists of 18 residues. J gave up 2 bases and V 5 bases, and 12 bases lay outside the gene matches. The DNA of the CDR3 is TGTGCCAGCAGCCCTCAGACAGGGGGCGTTTTAGGCAATCAGCCCCAGCATTTT. This sequence encodes CASSPQTGGVLGNQPQHF.